This section outlines one TCR beta chain sequence together with its context. Its antigen is not identified. The sample originates from a study of CD8+CD57+ T cells in acquired aplastic anemia. Study-wide background: An average of approximately 11 million reads for CD4+ cells was obtained from healthy donors.

Study-wide findings and caveats: Between patients and controls, CD8+ Simpson's diversity did not vary significantly. Patients and controls had in common 25 to 30 CD8+ CDR3 sequences.

Profiling that covered TCR beta VDJ and CDR3 relied on genomic DNA as its template. TCRdb re-analysed the reads in MiXCR, keeping a single row per CDR3 protein. The sample yields some 47,000 distinct CDR3 sequences, 55% to 75% seen once. Trimming stripped 6 bases from V and 2 bases from J, with 13 bases between. This CDR3 has 13 amino acids. Germline V lookup: CDR1 SQVTM, CDR2 ANQGSEA. Sequencing was done on a sample of sorted CD4+, CD8+, or CD8+CD57+ T cells (not recorded which) from PBMCs. The J gene is TRBJ1-1, the V gene TRBV29-1; a weak D match, TRBD1 (5 bases). This TCR derives from a human donor in good health, serving as a control. The CDR3 bases are TGCAGCGTGACAGCGATACACAACACTGAAGCTTTCTTT. Translation gives CSVTAIHNTEAFF.